This is a list of T cell receptor beta chains from one sample in a study of blood T cell repertoires in COVID-19. The assay was immunoSEQ multiplex PCR, and TCRdb's table has in-frame clones only and misses some. This sample has around 120,000 clones, with 75% to 90% found just once. The sample consisted of peripheral blood. The receptors derive from a woman of 80 years or more with acute or convalescent COVID-19. Each CDR3 is given with its conserved first and last residue. D genes are given only for firm matches. The size entry is marked missing in some rows and otherwise reads once, few, many or a size class.

V,D,J,size,DNA,CDR3
TRBV4-3,TRBD1,TRBJ1-1,-,TGCGCCAGCAGTGAGCGCCAGGGGGATACTGAAGCTTTCTTT,CASSERQGDTEAFF
TRBV28,-,TRBJ1-2,-,TGTGCCAGCAGTTTTCTTCCCTTCGGGTATGGCTACACCTTC,CASSFLPFGYGYTF
TRBV4-1,TRBD1,TRBJ2-7,-,TGCGCCAGCAGCCAAGACCCTACAGGGGGCCGCGAGCAGTACTTC,CASSQDPTGGREQYF
TRBV14,-,TRBJ2-1,-,TGTGCCAGCAGCCAAGTTGCTAGCTCCTACAATGAGCAGTTCTTC,CASSQVASSYNEQFF
TRBV9,-,TRBJ2-5,-,TGTGCCAGCAGCGGCGTGGGGGGTCAAGAGACCCAGTACTTC,CASSGVGGQETQYF
TRBV7-2,TRBD1,TRBJ2-3,-,TGTGCCAGCAGCCCCGGGACAGGGTCATATACGCAGTATTTT,CASSPGTGSYTQYF
TRBV4-1,-,TRBJ2-7,-,TGCGCCAGCAGCCAAGAAACAGCAGCCCGCACCTACGAGCAGTACTTC,CASSQETAARTYEQYF
TRBV5-1,TRBD1,TRBJ2-5,few,TGCGCCAGCAGATTCGGGGACAGGGGGTCCGAGACCCAGTACTTC,CASRFGDRGSETQYF
TRBV5-1,-,TRBJ1-1,once,TGCGCCAGCAGCTTGAGCGGGGATCGAACTGAAGCTTTCTTT,CASSLSGDRTEAFF
TRBV7-8,TRBD1,TRBJ2-7,few,TGTGCCAGCAGCTTAGAAGCCTCCGGGACAGGGGGCAACGAGCAGTACTTC,CASSLEASGTGGNEQYF